The 26 T cell receptor beta chains below come from one sample, sequenced in a study of T cell changes during pregnancy in multiple sclerosis. The method was immunoSEQ multiplex PCR; TCRdb's version includes in-frame clones alone and lacks a portion of them. The sample shows 56,000 or so clones, about nine tenths of them seen only once. Sequences were derived from peripheral blood, sampled in the first trimester of pregnancy. These receptors all stem from a female donor in good health, enrolled as a control in a pregnancy study.

The chain combines TRBV23-1 with TRBJ2-7; TRBD1 agrees at 7 bases. TRBV23-1 is assigned to the ORF class and has an uncertain function. The CDR3 loop spans 14 amino acids. V was pared by 4 bases and J by 2 bases, with 5 bases of the junction left unmatched. In nucleotides, the CDR3 is TGCGCCAGCAGTCGAAAGACAGGGCCCTACGAGCAGTACTTC. This codes for CASSRKTGPYEQYF.

Only one count was recorded for this clone. The V and J genes are TRBV6-5 and TRBJ1-3; TRBD1 aligns across 7 bases. CDR1 is MNHEY and CDR2 is SVGAGI in the germline V gene. The CDR3 has 15 residues. V gave up 2 bases and J gave up 9 bases; unmatched junction bases: 10. The CDR3 loop reads CASSYEAGGGGTIYF. For the CDR3, the DNA is TGTGCCAGCAGTTACGAGGCAGGGGGAGGTGGCACCATATATTTT.

The gene calls are TRBV7-9 and TRBJ2-7; possible D gene TRBD2, 5 bases. The CDR3 consists of 14 residues. The germline V gene has CDR1 SEHNR and CDR2 FQNEAQ (reference sequence). V lost 2 bases to trimming and J lost 0 bases, with 8 bases between them. CDR3 residues: CASSLPGNSYEQYF. The CDR3 bases are TGTGCCAGCAGCTTACCGGGGAACTCCTACGAGCAGTACTTC.

The chain uses TRBV11-3 and TRBJ1-1, with D possibly matching TRBD1 (5 bases). The germline V gene has CDR1 SGHNT and CDR2 YENEEA. The CDR3 spans 13 residues. Deletions cut 2 bases from V and 4 bases from J, with 8 bases between. The CDR3 sequence: CASSLIGGTEAFF. In DNA, the CDR3 is TGTGCCAGCAGCTTAATCGGGGGCACTGAAGCTTTCTTT. Looking up the rest from reference TRBV11-3 and TRBJ1-1 gives the full variable domain: EAGVVQSPRYKIIEKKQPVAFWCNPISGHNTLYWYLQNLGQGPELLIRYENEEAVDDSQLPKDRFSAERLKGVDSTLKIQPAELGDSAVYLCASSLIGGTEAFFGQGTRLTVV.

This clone has a handful of counts. The J gene is TRBJ1-5, the V gene TRBV27; D is perhaps TRBD1 (6 bases). Trimming took off 5 bases at V and 2 bases at J, with 19 bases between the two ends. The CDR3 contains 17 residues. Per the germline V gene, CDR1 is MNHEY and CDR2 is SMNVEV (reference sequence). The CDR3 region is CASSPGHPAGRNQPQHF. The CDR3 DNA sequence: TGTGCCAGCAGTCCGGGACACCCGGCCGGTCGCAATCAGCCCCAGCATTTT.

This rearrangement joins TRBV5-1 to TRBJ2-2; D gene uncertain. Trimming took 2 bases from V and 1 from J, leaving 6 bases between them. This CDR3 comprises 14 residues. CDR1 is SGHRS, CDR2 YFSETQ, per germline. CDR3 in DNA: TGCGCCAGCAGCTTCACGGGGAACACCGGGGAGCTGTTTTTT. It encodes CASSFTGNTGELFF.

This chain uses TRBV5-1 with TRBJ1-2, with D possibly being TRBD1 (6 bases). The V and J ends lost 0 bases and 2 bases respectively, with 11 bases between them. The CDR3 is made up of 15 amino acids. CDR1 and CDR2 (germline): SGHRS, YFSETQ. As DNA, the CDR3 is TGCGCCAGCAGCTTGGGACTGGGGGCGAACTATGGCTACACCTTC. It codes for CASSLGLGANYGYTF. Combining the CDR3 with reference TRBV5-1 and TRBJ1-2 gives the whole variable domain KAGVTQTPRYLIKTRGQQVTLSCSPISGHRSVSWYQQTPGQGLQFLFEYFSETQRNKGNFPGRFSGRQFSNSRSEMNVSTLELGDSALYLCASSLGLGANYGYTFGSGTRLTVV.

Of note for this clone: One junction end does not reproduce the germline sequence, and a read error may be involved. This CDR3 reads CASRRPGQGINNGYTF. For the CDR3, the DNA is TGTGCCAGCAGGAGACCGGGACAGGGGATTAACAATGGCTACACCTTC. The J gene is TRBJ1-2, the V gene TRBV2; TRBD1 aligns across 10 bases. There are 16 residues in the CDR3. Germline values: CDR1 SNHLY, CDR2 FYNNEI.

V gene TRBV4-1 combines with J gene TRBJ1-3; D perhaps matches TRBD1 (6 bases). This CDR3 spans 15 amino acids. V shed 6 bases and J shed 0 bases, with 12 bases lying between them. Per the germline V gene, CDR1 is MGHRA and CDR2 is YSYEKL. CDR3 sequence: CASRTTGASGNTIYF. CDR3 DNA: TGCGCCAGCAGAACGACAGGAGCCTCTGGAAACACCATATATTTT.

The chain couples TRBV6-5 to TRBJ2-1; the match to TRBD2 covers 8 bases. The length of the CDR3 is 14 residues. With 6 bases clipped from V and 10 bases from J, the junction kept 11 bases outside the gene matches. Germline loops: CDR1 MNHEY, CDR2 SVGAGI. CDR3 coding DNA: TGTGCCAGCAGGCCCCCGGGACTAGTATCGGAGCAGTTCTTC. It is translated as CASRPPGLVSEQFF.

The rearrangement uses TRBV15 and TRBJ1-4; no clear D. Germline values: CDR1 LNHNV, CDR2 YYDKDF (reference sequence). The V and J ends lost 1 base and 8 bases respectively, with 14 bases between them. This CDR3 has 15 residues. For the CDR3, the DNA is TGTGCCACCAGCAGAGCTGTGGACGGAGGGGAAAAACTGTTTTTT. Its protein product is CATSRAVDGGEKLFF. Complete variable domain (other parts from reference TRBV15 and TRBJ1-4): DAMVIQNPRYQVTQFGKPVTLSCSQTLNHNVMYWYQQKSSQAPKLLFHYYDKDFNNEADTPDNFQSRRPNTSFCFLDIRSPGLGDTAMYLCATSRAVDGGEKLFFGSGTQLSVL.

The chain couples TRBV27 to TRBJ1-1; tentative D call: TRBD1 (6 bases). The CDR3 has 14 residues. Germline V gene data show CDR1 as MNHEY and CDR2 as SMNVEV (reference sequence). V gave up 5 bases and J gave up 2 bases, with 12 bases separating them. The CDR3 is CASSPGTLNTEAFF. CDR3 DNA sequence: TGTGCCAGCAGTCCCGGGACACTAAACACTGAAGCTTTCTTT.

The V and J genes are TRBV19 and TRBJ2-3, with TRBD2 as a possible D gene (6 bases). V lost 2 bases, J lost 8 bases, and 17 bases lay in between. The CDR3 has 15 residues. Germline CDR1 is LNHDA and CDR2 is SQIVND (reference sequence). For the CDR3, the DNA is TGTGCCAGTAGTATATCTTACGGGAGAGTGGTTACGCAGTATTTT. It codes for CASSISYGRVVTQYF.

CDR3 sequence: CASSGTGGDSEAFF. CDR3 nucleotides: TGTGCCAGCAGTGGGACAGGAGGCGATTCTGAAGCTTTCTTT. V gene TRBV6-6 combines with J gene TRBJ1-1, with TRBD1 identical over 8 bases. The V segment lost 5 bases and the J segment 6 bases; nucleotides outside the gene matches: 8. Germline CDR1 reads MNHNY; CDR2 reads SVGAGI (reference sequence). The CDR3 extends over 14 amino acids.

The rearrangement links TRBV2 to TRBJ2-5; 7 bases map to TRBD2. CDR3 length equals 17 residues. With V trimmed by 5 bases and J by 0 bases, 12 bases remained unmatched. The V gene's germline CDR1 is SNHLY and CDR2 FYNNEI. DNA of the CDR3: TGTGCCAGCAGTAGTTGGCTAGCGGACGAGTACCAAGAGACCCAGTACTTC. Protein product: CASSSWLADEYQETQYF.

This chain uses TRBV13 with TRBJ1-3; D is unresolved. The CDR3 is made up of 14 amino acids. V was shortened by 2 bases and J by 0 bases, with 5 bases between the two germline ends. Looked up from germline, CDR1 is PRHDT and CDR2 is FYEKMQ (reference sequence). In DNA, the CDR3 is TGTGCCAGCAGCTTAATTAGCTCTGGAAACACCATATATTTT. It is translated as CASSLISSGNTIYF.

This rearrangement joins TRBV27 to TRBJ2-7; D may be TRBD2 (6 bases). Germline CDR1 reads MNHEY; CDR2 reads SMNVEV (reference sequence). This CDR3 has 15 residues. The V gene lost 5 bases and the J gene lost 1 base, with 15 bases spanning the gap. CDR3 loop: CASSPLADPSYEQYF. CDR3 sequence (DNA): TGTGCCAGCAGTCCGTTAGCGGACCCTTCCTACGAGCAGTACTTC.

The V and J genes are TRBV7-9 and TRBJ2-7; a possible D gene is TRBD1 (6 bases). CDR3 size: 14 residues. Trimming stripped 6 bases from V and 3 bases from J, with 15 bases between. Germline-derived CDR1 and CDR2 are SEHNR and FQNEAQ (reference sequence). The CDR3 region is CASSQQGNSYEQYF. The DNA for the CDR3 is TGTGCCAGCAGTCAACAGGGAAACAGCTACGAGCAGTACTTC.

The chain has TRBV27 and TRBJ2-1; the D is unclear. The V end was cut by 8 bases, the J end by 3 bases, with 11 bases between. The CDR3 runs 13 residues. Germline values: CDR1 MNHEY, CDR2 SMNVEV (reference sequence). The CDR3 DNA reads as TGTGCCAGCCGCCCGGGTAACTACAATGAGCAGTTCTTC. Its protein product is CASRPGNYNEQFF.

This rearrangement joins TRBV9 to TRBJ2-7; TRBD2 might be the D (6 bases). The CDR3 is made up of 14 amino acids. The V end was cut by 0 bases, the J end by 2 bases, with 9 bases between. CDR1 and CDR2 from the germline V gene are SGDLS and YYNGEE. The DNA for the CDR3 is TGTGCCAGCAGCGTAGGGGGGGTTGCCTACGAGCAGTACTTC. It is translated as CASSVGGVAYEQYF.

The rearrangement uses TRBV2 and TRBJ2-3; 7 bases are a match to TRBD2. Germline values: CDR1 SNHLY, CDR2 FYNNEI. The CDR3 totals 14 residues. The J segment lost 2 bases and the V segment lost 6 bases, leaving 5 bases of the junction unmatched. The CDR3: CASRPSGDTDTQYF. In nucleotides, the CDR3 is TGTGCCAGCAGGCCTAGCGGCGACACAGATACGCAGTATTTT. The entire variable domain, with the rest obtained from reference TRBV2 and TRBJ2-3, is as follows: EPEVTQTPSHQVTQMGQEVILRCVPISNHLYFYWYRQILGQKVEFLVSFYNNEISEKSEIFDDQFSVERPDGSNFTLKIRSTKLEDSAMYFCASRPSGDTDTQYFGPGTRLTVL.

The genes are TRBV5-1 and TRBJ2-7; D gene uncertain. V dropped 3 bases and J dropped 7 bases, with 14 bases sitting between them. Germline V CDR1 and CDR2: SGHRS, YFSETQ. This CDR3 comprises 13 residues. CDR3 amino acids: CASSWLETGEQYF. As DNA, the CDR3 is TGCGCCAGCAGCTGGCTGGAGACTGGGGAGCAGTACTTC.

The chain employs TRBV28 and TRBJ2-3, with 8 positions matching TRBD1. Germline lookup yields CDR1 MDHEN and CDR2 SYDVKM. V trimming: 3 bases; J trimming: 6 bases; junction bases outside the gene matches: 5. CDR3 size: 14 residues. CDR3 residues: CASSLTGDRDTQYF. The DNA of the CDR3 is TGTGCCAGCAGTTTGACAGGGGATCGGGATACGCAGTATTTT.

This clone was seen just once. The rearrangement joins TRBV5-4 to TRBJ2-7; maybe TRBD2 (6 bases). Looked up from germline, CDR1 is SGHNT and CDR2 is YYREEE (reference sequence). This CDR3 spans 15 amino acids. V dropped 3 bases and J dropped 1 base, with 14 bases sitting between them. This chain's CDR3 is CASSSPLRGSYEQYF. The DNA of the CDR3 is TGTGCCAGCAGCTCCCCGCTGCGGGGTTCCTACGAGCAGTACTTC.

This chain links TRBV4-2 with TRBJ1-5; 9 nucleotides agree with TRBD1. V lost 3 bases, J lost 7 bases, and 7 bases stayed unmatched. This CDR3 has 15 amino acids. Germline CDR1 is LGHNA and CDR2 is YNFKEQ. CDR3 sequence reads: CASSHGTGSWQPQHF. The CDR3 nucleotides read TGTGCCAGCAGCCACGGGACAGGGAGCTGGCAGCCCCAGCATTTT.

V usage is TRBV7-9 and J usage is TRBJ1-1; 8 bases map to TRBD1. Trimming took 2 bases from V and 5 from J; bases not matched to a gene: 7. The CDR3 runs 15 residues. CDR1 is SEHNR and CDR2 is FQNEAQ in the germline V gene (reference sequence). This chain's CDR3 is CASSLTGGQQTEAFF. The CDR3, as DNA: TGTGCCAGCAGCTTAACAGGGGGTCAGCAGACTGAAGCTTTCTTT.